A single sample is the source of the 32 T cell receptor beta chains below, sequenced in a study of OX40 agonist ivuxolimab in advanced cancers. This table comes from immunoSEQ multiplex PCR, and its TCRdb copy is limited to in-frame clones, with some not included. The repertoire has approximately 50,000 clones, approximately 83% of them found once; the top ten carry about 13%. The sequencing here drew on CD4+ or CD8+ T cells sorted from blood, taken in a trial of the OX40 agonist ivuxolimab. These receptors came from an adult with an advanced solid tumor such as melanoma, head and neck, liver or kidney cancer.

The chain has TRBV7-8 and TRBJ2-5; a possible D gene is TRBD1 (6 bases). The J call may be incorrect, as the DNA end agrees better with TRBJ2-7. The CDR3 is made up of 14 amino acids. CDR1 SGHVS and CDR2 FQNEAQ come from the germline V gene. CDR3 bases: TGTGCCAGCAGCGGACCGACAGGCACCTACGAGCAGTACTTC. Encoded protein: CASSGPTGTYEQYF.

This chain connects TRBV5-1 to TRBJ2-5; 11 bases map to TRBD2. This CDR3 has 15 residues. Germline V gives CDR1 SGHRS, CDR2 YFSETQ. The J segment lost 5 bases and the V segment lost 4 bases, leaving 7 bases of the junction unmatched. The CDR3 coding sequence is TGCGCCAGCAGCAAAGGACTAGCGGGTCTTGAGACCCAGTACTTC. Translating it yields CASSKGLAGLETQYF.

The chain uses TRBV6-6 and TRBJ2-5; a weak D match, TRBD2 (6 bases). The CDR3 spans 13 residues. From germline, CDR1 is MNHNY and CDR2 SVGAGI (reference sequence). The V end lost 6 bases, the J end lost 8 bases, and 16 bases lay between the germline ends. The DNA of the CDR3 is TGTGCCAGCAGCACGAGCGGGTTGGATACCCAGTACTTC. Its translation is CASSTSGLDTQYF.

This clone has only one observation. The chain uses TRBV20-1 and TRBJ2-4; a possible D gene is TRBD2 (6 bases). The length of the CDR3 is 11 residues. V lost 6 bases, J lost 13 bases, and 16 bases lay in between. CDR1 DFQATT and CDR2 SNEGSKA come from the germline V gene (reference sequence). In nucleotides, the CDR3 is TGCAGTGCCCCGACAGCCGGACTACAGTACTTC. Translated, it gives CSAPTAGLQYF.

The chain uses TRBV9 and TRBJ2-3; perhaps TRBD2 as D (5 bases). Germline CDR1 and CDR2: SGDLS and YYNGEE. CDR3 length: 13 amino acids. Trimming left V 3 bases short and J 7 bases short, with 12 bases between. CDR3 residues: CASSASTSYTQYF. CDR3 sequence (DNA): TGTGCCAGCAGCGCGTCCACTAGTTATACGCAGTATTTT.

V and J are TRBV5-1 and TRBJ2-7; D may correspond to TRBD1 or TRBD2 (5 bases each). This CDR3 has 15 residues. Trimming removed 10 bases from V and 0 bases from J, with 20 bases in between. The germline CDR1 and CDR2 sequences are SGHRS and YFSETQ. CDR3 protein: CASAPPGRSSYEQYF. In DNA form, the CDR3 reads TGCGCCTCCGCTCCCCCGGGACGGAGCTCCTACGAGCAGTACTTC.

V and J are TRBV10-2 and TRBJ1-2; 12 bases map to TRBD1. The V segment lost 6 bases and the J segment 7 bases; nucleotides outside the gene matches: 3. The CDR3 spans 13 residues. Germline V gene data show CDR1 as WSHSY and CDR2 as SAAADI. The CDR3 DNA reads TGCGCCAGCAGGGGACAGGGGGCAGTTGGCTACACCTTC. Its translation is CASRGQGAVGYTF.

A single count supports this clone. The chain links TRBV28 to TRBJ2-7; 7 positions match TRBD1. The junction had 16 bases not matched to a gene; V was cut back by 3 bases and J by 2 bases. The CDR3 is 18 residues long. Germline V CDR1 and CDR2: MDHEN, SYDVKM. Written as DNA, the CDR3 is TGTGCCAGCAGTTTGAACTTATTGGCGACAGGGTTCACCTACGAGCAGTACTTC. This translates into CASSLNLLATGFTYEQYF.

The V and J genes are TRBV6-1 and TRBJ1-5; the D is unclear. The V gene's germline CDR1 is MNHNS and CDR2 SASEGT. Trimming stripped 0 bases from V and 9 bases from J, with 12 bases between. The CDR3 totals 14 residues. The CDR3 is CASSEAVDAGPQHF. DNA of the CDR3: TGTGCCAGCAGTGAAGCGGTAGACGCGGGGCCCCAGCATTTT.

The chain joins TRBV7-3 to TRBJ1-5; weak D call: TRBD1 (5 bases). This CDR3 has 18 amino acids. Trimming stripped 5 bases from V and 5 bases from J, with 25 bases between. CDR1 SGHTA and CDR2 FQGTGA come from the germline V gene. The CDR3 DNA reads TGTGCCAGCAGCCCGCATAGAGGGGCCGCATCCTGCCATCAGCCCCAGCATTTT. The encoded protein is CASSPHRGAASCHQPQHF.

On this clone itself: Germline is not matched at one junction end, which may reflect a read error. This chain connects TRBV6-6 to TRBJ1-3; 7 nucleotides agree with TRBD1. This CDR3 contains 14 residues. Germline V gene lookup returns CDR1 MNHNY and CDR2 SVGAGI (reference sequence). The CDR3 DNA is TGCGCCAGCACTCGAGGGGGCACTGGAAGCACCATATATTTT. Its translation: CASTRGGTGSTIYF.

The chain joins TRBV5-1 to TRBJ2-1; D tentatively reads TRBD1 or TRBD2 (5 bases each). CDR1 is SGHRS and CDR2 is YFSETQ in the germline V gene. The V end was cut by 5 bases, the J end by 4 bases, with 16 bases between. This CDR3 contains 15 residues. The CDR3 coding sequence is TGCGCCAGCAGGATCCGGGACCGCCGGTACAATGAGCAGTTCTTC. Its protein is CASRIRDRRYNEQFF.

The rearrangement joins TRBV5-1 to TRBJ1-1; D unclear. The CDR3 totals 14 residues. V lost 2 bases, J lost 1 base, and 9 bases lay in between. Germline V gene data show CDR1 as SGHRS and CDR2 as YFSETQ. The CDR3 here is CASSFGEANTEAFF. As DNA, the CDR3 is TGCGCCAGCAGCTTCGGAGAGGCGAACACTGAAGCTTTCTTT.

The J gene is TRBJ2-1, the V gene TRBV11-2; 7 bases fit TRBD1. This CDR3 is built from 17 residues. The germline CDR1 and CDR2 sequences are SGHAT and FQNNGV. Trimming removed 5 bases from V and 0 bases from J; junction bases left unmatched: 10. This CDR3 reads CASSLRQGKSSYNEQFF. For the CDR3, the DNA is TGTGCCAGCAGCCTTAGACAGGGAAAGAGCTCCTACAATGAGCAGTTCTTC.

This sequence joins TRBV7-6 and TRBJ1-1; 10 positions agree with TRBD1. This CDR3 comprises 14 residues. CDR1 is SGHVS, CDR2 FNYEAQ, per germline. Trimming cost V 5 bases and J 4 bases; bases outside gene matches: 4. The CDR3 nucleotides are TGTGCCAGCAGCGGACAGGGGGTAGTCACTGAAGCTTTCTTT. This encodes CASSGQGVVTEAFF.

The chain employs TRBV2 and TRBJ1-5; no firm D call. CDR1 is SNHLY and CDR2 is FYNNEI in the germline V gene. The CDR3 spans 15 residues. The V end was cut by 8 bases, the J end by 0 bases, with 14 bases between. In nucleotides, the CDR3 is TGTGCCAGCGGAAGGACGGGAAATAGCAATCAGCCCCAGCATTTT. It specifies CASGRTGNSNQPQHF.

V is TRBV5-1 and J is TRBJ2-1; the match to TRBD2 covers 8 bases. Trimming at V came to 0 bases and at J to 6 bases, leaving 5 bases not matched to a gene. Per germline, CDR1 SGHRS and CDR2 YFSETQ. CDR3 length: 15 residues. CDR3 nucleotides: TGCGCCAGCAGCTTGGCGGGAGGGCCTGTCAATGAGCAGTTCTTC. Its protein is CASSLAGGPVNEQFF.

This clone was recorded a few times. V and J are TRBV10-3 and TRBJ2-2; 11 nucleotides agree with TRBD2. Germline trimming cut 6 bases from V and 1 base from J; bases unmatched to any gene: 4. CDR3 length: 16 residues. The V gene's germline CDR1 is ENHRY and CDR2 SYGVKD. CDR3 protein: CAISAGLAGNTGELFF. The CDR3 DNA reads as TGTGCCATCAGCGCCGGACTAGCGGGGAACACCGGGGAGCTGTTTTTT.

This sequence joins TRBV28 and TRBJ1-2, with D unclear. CDR1 is MDHEN, CDR2 SYDVKM, per germline. CDR3 size: 14 residues. V was clipped by 3 bases and J by 1 base, with 9 bases between them. DNA of the CDR3: TGTGCCAGCAGTTTGGAGGCGAATAACTATGGCTACACCTTC. Amino acid sequence: CASSLEANNYGYTF.

Only a few counts were recorded for this clone. The chain carries TRBV29-1 and TRBJ2-2, with D maybe TRBD1 (6 bases). V lost 7 bases to trimming and J lost 2 bases, with 14 bases between them. CDR3 length equals 14 residues. Looked up from germline, CDR1 is SQVTM and CDR2 is ANQGSEA. CDR3 protein: CSAQGPGNTGELFF. CDR3 DNA: TGCAGCGCTCAGGGGCCGGGTAACACCGGGGAGCTGTTTTTT.

This sequence joins TRBV6-5 and TRBJ1-2; the D gene is possibly TRBD1 (5 bases). Looked up from germline, CDR1 is MNHEY and CDR2 is SVGAGI. The V and J ends lost 4 bases and 8 bases respectively, with 20 bases between them. The CDR3 spans 15 residues. The CDR3 DNA follows: TGTGCCAGCAGTTCCGTGACTACCAGGGTGGGCGGCTACACCTTC. Protein sequence: CASSSVTTRVGGYTF.

V gene TRBV4-1 combines with J gene TRBJ2-7; 10 bases are a match to TRBD1. The CDR3 loop spans 15 amino acids. Germline-derived CDR1 and CDR2 are MGHRA and YSYEKL. Trimming took 4 bases from V and 1 from J; bases not matched to a gene: 4. The CDR3 nucleotides are TGCGCCAGCAGCCCACGACAGGGGGCGTCCTACGAGCAGTACTTC. It translates to CASSPRQGASYEQYF.

This sequence joins TRBV6-6 and TRBJ1-1; D is uncertain. The CDR3 totals 13 residues. From germline, CDR1 is MNHNY and CDR2 SVGAGI (reference sequence). V was cut by 8 bases and J by 2 bases, with 12 bases left in between. CDR3 region: CASASWGNTEAFF. In nucleotides, the CDR3 is TGTGCCAGCGCCTCGTGGGGTAACACTGAAGCTTTCTTT.

The chain recombines TRBV6-5 with TRBJ1-1, with TRBD1 matching 11 bases. V lost 6 bases and J lost 5; bases outside the gene matches: 8. This CDR3 spans 15 amino acids. The germline V gene encodes CDR1 MNHEY and CDR2 SVGAGI. The CDR3 region has the DNA TGTGCCAGCAGCCCCGGACAGGGGGCGGGGACTGAAGCTTTCTTT. Encoded protein: CASSPGQGAGTEAFF.

V gene TRBV6-1 combines with J gene TRBJ2-3; D is perhaps TRBD2 (5 bases). CDR1 MNHNS and CDR2 SASEGT come from the germline V gene. Trimming took 4 bases from V and 2 from J, leaving 7 bases between them. The CDR3 is 13 amino acids. CDR3: CASSGLNTDTQYF. CDR3 coding DNA: TGTGCCAGCAGTGGACTAAACACAGATACGCAGTATTTT.

This sequence joins TRBV6-6 and TRBJ2-1; 12 bases are a match to TRBD2. The CDR3 totals 16 residues. Germline V gene sequence: CDR1 MNHNY, CDR2 SVGAGI (reference sequence). Germline trimming cut 8 bases from V and 5 bases from J; bases unmatched to any gene: 10. The CDR3 protein is CASSLTSGRSDNEQFF. CDR3 in DNA: TGTGCCAGCTCGTTGACTAGCGGGAGAAGTGACAATGAGCAGTTCTTC.

This chain joins TRBV7-2 and TRBJ2-2; no clear D gene. CDR1 and CDR2 (germline): SGHTA, FQGNSA. Trimming removed 3 bases from V and 8 bases from J, with 13 bases in between. This CDR3 region has 14 residues. DNA of the CDR3: TGTGCCAGCAGCTTTGATGTGGCGGCTGGGGAGCTGTTTTTT. The encoded protein is CASSFDVAAGELFF.

Only a few counts were recorded for this clone. The chain carries TRBV4-2 and TRBJ1-2, with D unclear. The V gene's germline CDR1 is LGHNA and CDR2 YNFKEQ. V lost 1 base to trimming and J lost 4 bases, with 7 bases between them. The CDR3 is made up of 13 amino acids. The DNA of the CDR3 is TGTGCCAGCAGCCAAGGTGGGAGCTATGGCTACACCTTC. Translating it yields CASSQGGSYGYTF.

This chain connects TRBV2 to TRBJ2-3; D might be TRBD1 (6 bases). V was cut by 3 bases and J by 3 bases, with 13 bases left in between. CDR1 and CDR2 from the germline V gene are SNHLY and FYNNEI. The CDR3 is made up of 15 amino acids. DNA for the CDR3: TGTGCCAGCAGTGATCTCTGGACAGCTACAGATACGCAGTATTTT. Its translation: CASSDLWTATDTQYF.

The chain combines TRBV30 with TRBJ2-7; 9 bases are a match to TRBD1. V lost 2 bases to trimming and J lost 4 bases; unmatched junction nucleotides: 3. The CDR3 sequence is 13 residues long. Germline CDR1 is GTSNPN and CDR2 is SVGIG (reference sequence). This CDR3 is CAWSNGQGYEQYF. The DNA for the CDR3 is TGTGCCTGGAGTAACGGACAGGGGTACGAGCAGTACTTC.

Only one count was recorded for this clone. The J gene is TRBJ2-1, the V gene TRBV15; maybe TRBD1 (5 bases). This CDR3 spans 14 amino acids. Germline CDR1 reads LNHNV; CDR2 reads YYDKDF (reference sequence). Trimming stripped 0 bases from V and 9 bases from J, with 12 bases between. CDR3 sequence: CATSREQGGAEQFF. The CDR3 region has the DNA TGTGCCACCAGCAGAGAGCAGGGTGGTGCTGAGCAGTTCTTC.

The chain employs TRBV28 and TRBJ1-2; possibly TRBD1 for D (6 bases). This CDR3 has 16 amino acids. Looked up from germline, CDR1 is MDHEN and CDR2 is SYDVKM. V lost 7 bases and J lost 4, with 22 bases in between. CDR3 residues: CASTLSDSLSTYGYTF. The CDR3, as DNA: TGTGCCAGCACCCTCTCGGACAGCCTTTCGACCTATGGCTACACCTTC.